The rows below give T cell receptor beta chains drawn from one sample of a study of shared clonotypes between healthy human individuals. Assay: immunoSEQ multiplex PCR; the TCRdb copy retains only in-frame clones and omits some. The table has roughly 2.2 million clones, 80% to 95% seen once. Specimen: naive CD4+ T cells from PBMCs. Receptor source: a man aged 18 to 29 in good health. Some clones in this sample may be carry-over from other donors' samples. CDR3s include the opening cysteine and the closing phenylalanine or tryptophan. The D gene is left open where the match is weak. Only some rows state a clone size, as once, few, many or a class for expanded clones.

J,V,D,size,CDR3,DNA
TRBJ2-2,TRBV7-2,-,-,CASSSRPRGPYTGELFF,TGTGCCAGCAGCTCACGCCCCCGGGGTCCTTACACCGGGGAGCTGTTTTTT
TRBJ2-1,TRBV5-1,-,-,CASSPEHNEQFF,TGCGCCAGCAGCCCGGAGCACAATGAGCAGTTCTTC
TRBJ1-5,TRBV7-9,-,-,CASSLGPGGNQPQHF,TGTGCCAGCAGCTTAGGTCCAGGGGGCAATCAGCCCCAGCATTTT
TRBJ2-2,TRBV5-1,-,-,CASSQDQMNTGELFF,TGCGCCAGCAGCCAGGATCAAATGAACACCGGGGAGCTGTTTTTT
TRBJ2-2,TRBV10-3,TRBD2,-,CAITPVQREENTGELFF,TGTGCCATCACCCCCGTCCAGCGGGAGGAAAACACCGGGGAGCTGTTTTTT
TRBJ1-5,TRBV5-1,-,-,CASSLVPQGSNQPQHF,TGCGCCAGCAGCTTGGTTCCTCAGGGAAGCAATCAGCCCCAGCATTTT
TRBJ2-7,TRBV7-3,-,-,CASSPQGGFDEQYF,TGTGCCAGCAGCCCACAGGGAGGGTTCGACGAGCAGTACTTC
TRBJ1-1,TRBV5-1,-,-,CASSLGSMNTEAFF,TGCGCCAGCAGCTTGGGCAGTATGAACACTGAAGCTTTCTTT
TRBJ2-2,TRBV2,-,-,CASISLTNTGELFF,TGTGCCAGCATTAGTCTTACGAACACCGGGGAGCTGTTTTTT
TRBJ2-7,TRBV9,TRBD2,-,CASSVGPSGTYEQYF,TGTGCCAGCAGCGTAGGGCCTAGCGGAACCTACGAGCAGTACTTC
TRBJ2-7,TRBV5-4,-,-,CASSSRQESSYEQYF,TGTGCCAGCAGCTCCCGACAGGAGAGCTCCTACGAGCAGTACTTC
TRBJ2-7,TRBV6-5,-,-,CASSYSVGGDPYEQYF,TGTGCCAGCAGTTACTCCGTAGGGGGAGACCCCTACGAGCAGTACTTC
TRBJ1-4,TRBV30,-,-,CAWSLGGGYNEKLFF,TGTGCCTGGAGTTTAGGAGGGGGTTATAATGAAAAACTGTTTTTT
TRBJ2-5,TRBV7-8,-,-,CASSLQLAETQYF,TGTGCCAGCAGCTTACAGCTTGCAGAGACCCAGTACTTC
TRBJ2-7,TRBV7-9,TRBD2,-,CASSPRPTSSEQYF,TGTGCCAGCAGCCCCCGACCGACTAGCAGCGAGCAGTACTTC
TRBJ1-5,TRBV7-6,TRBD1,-,CASSLGVRGLSNQPQHF,TGTGCCAGCAGCTTAGGGGTCAGGGGGCTTAGCAATCAGCCCCAGCATTTT
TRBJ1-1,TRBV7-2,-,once,CASSWGGMNTEAFF,TGTGCCAGCAGCTGGGGAGGTATGAACACTGAAGCTTTCTTT
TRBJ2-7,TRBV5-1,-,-,CASSLPRWGFGGEQYF,TGCGCCAGCAGCTTACCCCGGTGGGGCTTCGGAGGCGAGCAGTACTTC
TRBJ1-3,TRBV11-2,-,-,CASSRISAGNTIYF,TGTGCCAGCAGCCGGATATCGGCTGGAAACACCATATATTTT
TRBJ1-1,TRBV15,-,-,CATSRTGQMNTEAFF,TGTGCCACCAGCAGAACAGGACAGATGAACACTGAAGCTTTCTTT
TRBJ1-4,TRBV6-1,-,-,CASIRTRATNEKLFF,TGTGCCAGCATAAGGACACGAGCAACTAATGAAAAACTGTTTTTT
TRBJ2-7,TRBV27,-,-,CASSLRGGTVFPYEQYF,TGTGCCAGCAGCCTGCGCGGCGGGACAGTTTTTCCCTACGAGCAGTACTTC
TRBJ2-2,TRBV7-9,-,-,CASSFGGAGELFF,TGTGCCAGCAGCTTTGGGGGAGCCGGGGAGCTGTTTTTT
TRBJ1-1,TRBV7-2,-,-,CASKQEGGGRDTEAFF,TGTGCCAGCAAACAAGAGGGGGGTGGGCGTGACACTGAAGCTTTCTTT
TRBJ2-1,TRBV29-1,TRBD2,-,CSVLGTAGVYNEQFF,TGCAGCGTTTTGGGTACGGCGGGAGTTTACAATGAGCAGTTCTTC
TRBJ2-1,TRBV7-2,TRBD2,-,CASSIGRARNEQFF,TGTGCCAGCAGCATAGGGAGGGCCCGTAATGAGCAGTTCTTC
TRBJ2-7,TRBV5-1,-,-,CASSLIGQGSAEQYF,TGCGCCAGCAGCTTGATAGGGCAGGGATCCGCCGAGCAGTACTTC
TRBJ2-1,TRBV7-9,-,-,CASSPGSSYNEQFF,TGTGCCAGCAGCCCCGGAAGCTCCTACAATGAGCAGTTCTTC
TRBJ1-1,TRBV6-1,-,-,CASSSDRNTEAFF,TGTGCCAGCAGTTCTGACAGGAACACTGAAGCTTTCTTT